These 30 T cell receptor beta chains share one sample of origin, sequenced in a study of control samples from healthy donors and cancer patients. Assay used: immunoSEQ multiplex PCR; TCRdb lists only in-frame clones, some missing. Of about 160,000 clones listed, 85% to 90% were seen once; the top ten hold about 12%. Sequencing used blood. The receptors stem from a man aged 30-40 years in good health.

The chain combines TRBV7-2 with TRBJ1-5; no definite D call. The CDR3 is 15 amino acids. V lost 2 bases to trimming and J lost 0 bases, with 8 bases between them. CDR1 and CDR2 (germline): SGHTA, FQGNSA. The CDR3 region is CASSLKGPSNQPQHF. The CDR3 DNA reads as TGTGCCAGCAGCTTAAAGGGCCCTAGCAATCAGCCCCAGCATTTT.

The gene calls are TRBV28 and TRBJ1-1; 7 nucleotides agree with TRBD1. V shed 4 bases and J 0 bases; nucleotides not matched to a gene: 2. The CDR3 consists of 14 residues. Germline CDR1 is MDHEN and CDR2 is SYDVKM. CDR3 sequence reads: CASSSGTVNTEAFF. The CDR3 region has the DNA TGTGCCAGCAGTTCCGGGACAGTGAACACTGAAGCTTTCTTT.

J is TRBJ1-1 and V is TRBV11-3; perhaps TRBD1 as D (5 bases). V was cut by 4 bases and J by 8 bases, with 14 bases left in between. This CDR3 is 13 amino acids long. Germline values: CDR1 SGHNT, CDR2 YENEEA. CDR3: CASSSGLSSEAFF. CDR3 sequence (DNA): TGTGCCAGCAGCTCGGGACTTTCGTCGGAAGCTTTCTTT.

This rearrangement joins TRBV2 to TRBJ2-1, with TRBD1 matching over 8 bases. V shed 5 bases, J shed 15 bases, and the junction held 9 bases outside the gene matches. This CDR3 spans 12 amino acids. In germline, CDR1 is SNHLY, CDR2 FYNNEI. Here the CDR3 DNA reads TGTGCCAGCAGTAGGACAGGGCCCGGCCCGTTCTTC. Its translation is CASSRTGPGPFF.

A single count supports this clone. V usage is TRBV21-1 and J usage is TRBJ1-6; the table assigns TRBD1, which was not confirmed against the DNA. TRBV21-1 is assigned pseudogene status. The CDR3 consists of 17 residues. The CDR3 DNA is TGTGCCATCGTCCGGGACAGGACCCTTGGAGATAATTCACCCCTCCACTTT. Its protein product is CAIVRDRTLGDNSPLHF.

This chain connects TRBV9 to TRBJ1-1; D gene unclear. This CDR3 is built from 12 residues. V was clipped by 5 bases and J by 6 bases, with 11 bases between them. CDR1 is SGDLS, CDR2 YYNGEE, per germline. Here the CDR3 DNA reads TGTGCCAGCAGGGACCCCAACCCTGAAGCTTTCTTT. It is translated as CASRDPNPEAFF.

This chain uses TRBV24-1 with TRBJ2-1; 16 bases line up with TRBD2. The trim removed 7 bases at V and 15 bases at J, leaving 11 bases unmatched. There are 15 residues in the CDR3. Per germline, CDR1 KGHDR and CDR2 SFDVKD. The CDR3 here is CATSPGTSGRGALFF. The CDR3 DNA sequence: TGTGCCACCAGCCCCGGGACTAGCGGGAGGGGGGCCTTGTTCTTC.

V gene TRBV18 combines with J gene TRBJ1-5; D uncertain. Germline-derived CDR1 and CDR2 are KGHSH and LQKENI. This CDR3 has 12 amino acids. V was shortened by 5 bases and J by 16 bases, with 18 bases between the two germline ends. For the CDR3, the DNA is TGTGCCAGCTCAGCGCAAGATGCGTCCCCCCATTTT. This codes for CASSAQDASPHF.

This clone was observed a single time. The chain carries TRBV6-5 and TRBJ2-7; D may match TRBD1 or TRBD2 (5 bases each). From germline, CDR1 is MNHEY and CDR2 SVGAGI. Trimming pared 5 bases from V and 0 bases from J, leaving 14 bases between. The CDR3 is made up of 15 amino acids. The CDR3 bases are TGTGCCAGCAGTCACCGGGACGCAGGCTCCTACGAGCAGTACTTC. Its translation: CASSHRDAGSYEQYF.

This clone was counted ten times or more. J is TRBJ2-5 and V is TRBV30; 8 bases are a match to TRBD2. This CDR3 has 14 amino acids. V was clipped by 5 bases and J by 5 bases; unmatched bases: 10. From germline, CDR1 is GTSNPN and CDR2 SVGIG (reference sequence). CDR3 sequence reads: CAWGNGLASETQYF. CDR3 nucleotide sequence: TGTGCCTGGGGTAATGGACTAGCTTCGGAGACCCAGTACTTC. The full variable domain, its missing parts supplied by reference TRBV30 and TRBJ2-5, is SQTIHQWPATLVQPVGSPLSLECTVEGTSNPNLYWYRQAAGRGLQLLFYSVGIGQISSEVPQNLSASRPQDRQFILSSKKLLLSDSGFYLCAWGNGLASETQYFGPGTRLLVL.

This clone was recorded a few times. The rearrangement uses TRBV6-4 and TRBJ2-7; 8 positions match TRBD1. CDR1 and CDR2 (germline): MRHNA, SNTAGT. Trimming at V came to 5 bases and at J to 6 bases, leaving 9 bases not matched to a gene. The CDR3 runs 14 residues. The CDR3 loop reads CASSHEGTGAEQYF. The CDR3 coding sequence is TGTGCCAGCAGTCACGAAGGGACAGGAGCCGAGCAGTACTTC.

The genes are TRBV2 and TRBJ2-7; 9 positions agree with TRBD2. The CDR3 length is 15 residues. Germline assignment: CDR1 SNHLY and CDR2 FYNNEI. Trimming took 2 bases from V and 5 from J; bases not matched to a gene: 7. CDR3 sequence: CASSERVAGANEQYF. The CDR3 DNA follows: TGTGCCAGCAGTGAAAGGGTAGCGGGGGCTAACGAGCAGTACTTC.

The V gene is TRBV4-1, the J gene TRBJ1-2, with a possible D match to TRBD1 (5 bases). V was trimmed by 4 bases and J by 0 bases, leaving 12 bases between them. The CDR3 totals 15 residues. Germline lookup yields CDR1 MGHRA and CDR2 YSYEKL. The CDR3 spells CASSPTDSANYGYTF. The CDR3 DNA is TGCGCCAGCAGCCCTACAGACAGTGCTAACTATGGCTACACCTTC.

The rearrangement uses TRBV7-3 and TRBJ2-7, with TRBD2 identical over 7 bases. V was pared by 4 bases and J by 2 bases, with 8 bases of the junction left unmatched. The CDR3 runs 15 residues. Germline CDR1 is SGHTA and CDR2 is FQGTGA. The CDR3 reads CASSSQAGTPYEQYF. Written as DNA, the CDR3 is TGTGCCAGCAGCTCCCAAGCGGGAACCCCCTACGAGCAGTACTTC.

V usage is TRBV4-2 and J usage is TRBJ1-4; no clear D. Trimming cost V 2 bases and J 8 bases, with 12 bases left between them. Germline values: CDR1 LGHNA, CDR2 YNFKEQ. There are 14 residues in the CDR3. The CDR3 here is CASSQSPLREKLFF. CDR3 bases: TGTGCCAGCAGCCAAAGCCCACTTCGGGAAAAACTGTTTTTT.

This chain connects TRBV2 to TRBJ1-1, with TRBD1 identical over 7 bases. Germline V gene data show CDR1 as SNHLY and CDR2 as FYNNEI. The CDR3 extends over 10 amino acids. V lost 11 bases, J lost 7 bases, and 4 bases stayed unmatched. CDR3 in amino acids: CAQGGSEAFF. The CDR3 region has the DNA TGTGCCCAAGGGGGCAGTGAAGCTTTCTTT.

The gene calls are TRBV5-6 and TRBJ1-4; D remains ambiguous. This CDR3 region has 16 residues. V was pared by 4 bases and J by 1 base, with 14 bases between. Germline-derived CDR1 and CDR2 are SGHDT and YYEEEE. CDR3 bases: TGTGCCAGCAGCCTCTCCCCGCGGGGAACTAATGAAAAACTGTTTTTT. Its translation is CASSLSPRGTNEKLFF.

CDR3 residues: CANTRQGAERSPLHF. DNA for the CDR3: TGTGCCAACACCAGACAGGGGGCGGAAAGGTCACCCCTCCACTTT. The rearrangement links TRBV2 to TRBJ1-6, with TRBD1 matching over 10 bases. The length of the CDR3 is 15 residues. V lost 10 bases, J lost 10 bases, and 13 bases stayed unmatched. CDR1 and CDR2 (germline): SNHLY, FYNNEI.

V and J are TRBV5-4 and TRBJ2-5; TRBD2 matches 11 bases. Germline V gives CDR1 SGHNT, CDR2 YYREEE (reference sequence). CDR3 length: 15 residues. The ends lost 1 base at V and 2 bases at J; junction bases unmatched: 1. The CDR3 DNA sequence: TGTGCCAGCAGCTTGACTAGCGGGAGTCAAGAGACCCAGTACTTC. It yields the protein CASSLTSGSQETQYF.

The chain carries TRBV6-6 and TRBJ1-5, with D possibly matching TRBD1 (6 bases). V lost 6 bases and J 4 bases, leaving 13 bases between the germline ends. The CDR3 has 14 residues. Germline CDR1 reads MNHNY; CDR2 reads SVGAGI (reference sequence). The CDR3 DNA sequence: TGTGCCAGCAGCAACAGGGTTGGAAATCAGCCCCAGCATTTT. It codes for CASSNRVGNQPQHF.

The gene calls are TRBV4-1 and TRBJ1-4, with D perhaps matching TRBD1 (6 bases). This CDR3 region has 13 residues. Trimming cost V 4 bases and J 8 bases, with 11 bases left between them. The germline V gene encodes CDR1 MGHRA and CDR2 YSYEKL. In nucleotides, the CDR3 is TGCGCCAGCAGCCGAGGGGGAGAGGAAAAACTGTTTTTT. It translates to CASSRGGEEKLFF.

The rearrangement joins TRBV6-6 to TRBJ2-1; the D gene is possibly TRBD2 (6 bases). Germline CDR1 MNHNY, CDR2 SVGAGI (reference sequence). The V and J ends lost 5 bases and 0 bases respectively, with 17 bases between them. CDR3 length: 17 residues. This CDR3 is CASSPQVAGFSYNEQFF. DNA for the CDR3: TGTGCCAGCAGTCCTCAAGTGGCGGGATTCTCCTACAATGAGCAGTTCTTC.

V is TRBV11-2 and J is TRBJ1-5, with a weak D call TRBD1 (6 bases). The CDR3 is 18 residues long. V was clipped by 7 bases and J by 7 bases, with 29 bases between them. Germline lookup yields CDR1 SGHAT and CDR2 FQNNGV. CDR3 amino acids: CASMWFLGLGAPRQPQHF. DNA for the CDR3: TGTGCCAGCATGTGGTTTTTAGGGTTGGGGGCGCCCAGACAGCCCCAGCATTTT.

The rearrangement uses TRBV27 and TRBJ1-5, with 8 bases matching TRBD1. CDR1 and CDR2 from the germline V gene are MNHEY and SMNVEV (reference sequence). V gave up 5 bases and J gave up 5 bases; unmatched junction bases: 5. The CDR3 runs 14 residues. The CDR3 DNA sequence: TGTGCCAGCAGTCGGACAGGGACCCATCAGCCCCAGCATTTT. It is translated as CASSRTGTHQPQHF.

This chain uses TRBV25-1 with TRBJ1-2, with D hard to call. The V gene lost 4 bases and the J gene lost 7 bases, with 7 bases spanning the gap. The CDR3 sequence is 11 residues long. Per germline, CDR1 MGHDK and CDR2 SYGVNS. CDR3: CASSVGSGYTF. CDR3 bases: TGTGCCAGCAGTGTGGGGTCTGGCTACACCTTC.

This chain joins TRBV5-8 and TRBJ2-1; D possibly uses TRBD1 or TRBD2 (5 bases each). CDR1 SGHTS and CDR2 YDEGEE come from the germline V gene. V lost 4 bases to trimming and J lost 3 bases, with 14 bases between them. The CDR3 spans 15 residues. The CDR3 protein is CASSLGFGGYNEQFF. CDR3 bases: TGTGCCAGCAGCCTCGGTTTTGGGGGCTACAATGAGCAGTTCTTC.

V gene TRBV5-6 combines with J gene TRBJ1-2; D might be TRBD1 (6 bases). Per germline, CDR1 SGHDT and CDR2 YYEEEE. V dropped 4 bases and J dropped 2 bases, with 15 bases sitting between them. The CDR3 has 15 amino acids. The CDR3 reads CASSPRGRQNYGYTF. CDR3 bases: TGTGCCAGCAGCCCGAGGGGGAGACAGAACTATGGCTACACCTTC.

This chain connects TRBV7-3 to TRBJ2-1; 9 bases are a match to TRBD2. Germline CDR1 SGHTA, CDR2 FQGTGA. V lost 0 bases to trimming and J lost 8 bases; unmatched junction nucleotides: 14. CDR3 length: 18 amino acids. For the CDR3, the DNA is TGTGCCAGCAGCTTAACCGGCTTAAGGGTAGCGGGAGTTGATGAGCAGTTCTTC. It translates to CASSLTGLRVAGVDEQFF.

This clone has just a few counts. The V gene is TRBV6-5, the J gene TRBJ2-3, with 7 bases fitting TRBD2. In germline, CDR1 is MNHEY, CDR2 SVGAGI. This CDR3 contains 16 residues. V lost 4 bases and J lost 8; bases outside the gene matches: 15. The CDR3 protein is CASSSPGRRGDRTQYF. The CDR3 DNA follows: TGTGCCAGCAGTTCCCCCGGCCGACGGGGGGATCGTACGCAGTATTTT.

This chain connects TRBV7-9 to TRBJ2-7, with no clear D. The CDR3 is made up of 12 amino acids. Trimming took 4 bases from V and 6 from J, leaving 10 bases between them. Germline V gene lookup returns CDR1 SEHNR and CDR2 FQNEAQ (reference sequence). CDR3 coding DNA: TGTGCCAGCAGCTCAGGCGAAGGCGAGCAGTACTTC. It specifies CASSSGEGEQYF.